Shown below are 25 T cell receptor beta chains from a single sample sequenced in a study of cytomegalovirus exposure and HLA in healthy donors. PCR involved 60 Vbeta and 13 Jbeta primers. The assay was immunoSEQ multiplex PCR, and TCRdb's table has in-frame clones only and misses some. This table holds tens of thousands of clones. Sample: PBMCs. The source of these receptors is a woman in her 50s in good health and CMV-seropositive.

The chain recombines TRBV10-3 with TRBJ2-5; D is unresolved. Trimming cost V 2 bases and J 2 bases, with 15 bases left between them. Germline-derived CDR1 and CDR2 are ENHRY and SYGVKD. CDR3 length: 16 residues. This chain's CDR3 is CAISEGSEQIQETQYF. CDR3 nucleotides: TGTGCCATCAGTGAGGGGTCCGAACAGATTCAAGAGACCCAGTACTTC.

In regard to this clone: Germline is not matched at one junction end, which may reflect a read error. This chain joins TRBV6-5 and TRBJ1-2; 7 bases agree with TRBD1. The germline V gene encodes CDR1 MNHEY and CDR2 SVGAGI. The CDR3 loop spans 14 amino acids. The CDR3 region is CAGRDGDRDYGYTF. The CDR3 bases are TGTGCCGGCAGAGACGGAGACAGGGACTATGGCTACACCTTC.

V and J are TRBV7-2 and TRBJ1-2; weak D call: TRBD1 (6 bases). The ends were cut back, 1 base at V and 4 bases at J, with 10 bases in the middle. The CDR3 covers 14 residues. Germline V gives CDR1 SGHTA, CDR2 FQGNSA. The CDR3 DNA follows: TGTGCCAGCAGCTTAGGGACAGCCATCTATGGCTACACCTTC. Protein: CASSLGTAIYGYTF.

The V gene is TRBV19, the J gene TRBJ1-1, with no clear D. The CDR3 length is 14 residues. Trimming left V 1 base short and J 3 bases short, with 9 bases between. Germline assignment: CDR1 LNHDA and CDR2 SQIVND (reference sequence). The CDR3 loop is CASSIGQRDTEAFF. DNA for the CDR3: TGTGCCAGTAGTATAGGGCAACGGGACACTGAAGCTTTCTTT.

The V and J genes are TRBV7-6 and TRBJ2-7, with 8 bases matching TRBD2. CDR1 is SGHVS and CDR2 is FNYEAQ in the germline V gene. Trimming took 1 base from V and 9 from J; bases not matched to a gene: 2. The CDR3 consists of 12 residues. The CDR3 bases are TGTGCCAGCAGCTTAGAGCGGGGGCTGCAGTACTTC. Translating gives CASSLERGLQYF.

This chain connects TRBV29-1 to TRBJ2-6, with no clear D. The germline CDR1 and CDR2 sequences are SQVTM and ANQGSEA. Trimming removed 2 bases at V and 1 base at J, with 12 bases between. This CDR3 comprises 16 residues. CDR3 residues: CSVESTDPSGANVLTF. The CDR3 DNA reads as TGCAGCGTTGAATCCACAGACCCGTCTGGGGCCAACGTCCTGACTTTC.

The chain couples TRBV11-1 to TRBJ2-5; 10 bases fit TRBD2. The CDR3 extends over 17 amino acids. The ends lost 0 bases at V and 1 base at J; junction bases unmatched: 5. Germline lookup yields CDR1 SGHAT and CDR2 FQDESV (reference sequence). In nucleotides, the CDR3 is TGTGCCAGCAGCTTAGCGTTAATAGCGGGAGGCCAAGAGACCCAGTACTTC. Translation gives CASSLALIAGGQETQYF.

The V call is TRBV30, the J call TRBJ2-1; 11 nucleotides align to TRBD2. Germline CDR1 and CDR2: GTSNPN and SVGIG (reference sequence). CDR3 size: 15 residues. With 0 bases clipped from V and 6 bases from J, the junction kept 4 bases outside the gene matches. The CDR3 reads CAWSVIAGGPNEQFF. CDR3 bases: TGTGCCTGGAGTGTAATAGCGGGGGGGCCCAATGAGCAGTTCTTC.

The chain combines TRBV5-1 with TRBJ2-3, with D maybe TRBD1 (6 bases). The germline V gene encodes CDR1 SGHRS and CDR2 YFSETQ. Trimming pared 3 bases from V and 1 base from J, leaving 15 bases between. The CDR3 runs 16 residues. CDR3 nucleotide sequence: TGCGCCAGCAGCTCACAGGGTTATTACGGCACAGATACGCAGTATTTT. Translation: CASSSQGYYGTDTQYF.

This chain uses TRBV9 with TRBJ1-3; D is undetermined. The germline V gene encodes CDR1 SGDLS and CDR2 YYNGEE. V lost 5 bases, J lost 5 bases, and 17 bases lay in between. CDR3 length: 15 residues. Here the CDR3 DNA reads TGTGCCAGCAGACCCATTGGGGAGATCAGAAACACCATATATTTT. This sequence encodes CASRPIGEIRNTIYF.

The rearrangement joins TRBV2 to TRBJ2-7; a weak D match, TRBD2 (6 bases). Germline values: CDR1 SNHLY, CDR2 FYNNEI. The CDR3 runs 14 residues. V shed 2 bases and J shed 3 bases, with 11 bases lying between them. This CDR3 reads CASSETPAGYEQYF. In DNA, the CDR3 is TGTGCCAGCAGTGAAACCCCAGCGGGCTACGAGCAGTACTTC.

This chain uses TRBV4-2 with TRBJ1-2; 10 bases map to TRBD1. In germline, CDR1 is LGHNA, CDR2 YNFKEQ. Trimming cost V 0 bases and J 4 bases; bases outside gene matches: 8. This CDR3 comprises 17 residues. CDR3 protein: CASSQDTGQGLPYGYTF. For the CDR3, the DNA is TGTGCCAGCAGCCAAGATACGGGACAGGGGTTACCCTATGGCTACACCTTC.

The CDR3 loop reads CASSSRSSSYGYTF. The CDR3 DNA follows: TGTGCCAGCAGCTCGCGGTCCTCCAGCTATGGCTACACCTTC. The chain links TRBV13 to TRBJ1-2; no clear D. The CDR3 length is 14 residues. Per the germline V gene, CDR1 is PRHDT and CDR2 is FYEKMQ (reference sequence). V gave up 4 bases and J gave up 4 bases, with 13 bases separating them.

The rearrangement uses TRBV28 and TRBJ1-5; D not certain. The CDR3 totals 12 residues. Germline CDR1 is MDHEN and CDR2 is SYDVKM. Trimming shortened V by 7 bases and J by 2 bases, and 6 bases separated the two germline ends. The CDR3 DNA follows: TGTGCCAGCAAACAGCGCAATCAGCCCCAGCATTTT. Encoded protein: CASKQRNQPQHF.

This chain connects TRBV6-7 to TRBJ2-7, with TRBD2 as a possible D gene (5 bases). TRBV6-7 falls under the ORF class, with uncertain function. The CDR3 runs to 14 residues. Trimming removed 5 bases from V and 2 bases from J, with 13 bases in between. This CDR3 reads CASSTPAGTYEQYF. CDR3 nucleotide sequence: TGTGCCAGCAGTACTCCGGCGGGTACCTACGAGCAGTACTTC.

For the CDR3, the DNA is TGTGCCAGCAGTGTCCCTAACAGGGGTTGGGGCACTGAAGCTTTCTTT. Amino acid sequence: CASSVPNRGWGTEAFF. The genes are TRBV6-1 and TRBJ1-1; 7 nucleotides align to TRBD1. This CDR3 comprises 16 residues. Trimming at V came to 4 bases and at J to 4 bases, leaving 12 bases not matched to a gene. Germline values: CDR1 MNHNS, CDR2 SASEGT.

In regard to this clone: The junction and the germline gene differ at one end; a read error may be behind it. The chain has TRBV6-1 and TRBJ1-1; TRBD1 aligns across 7 bases. This CDR3 is 13 amino acids long. Germline V lookup: CDR1 MNHNS, CDR2 SASEGT. The CDR3 DNA is TGTGCCAGCAGCGAAGACAGGGCCACTGAAGCTTTCTTT. Translating gives CASSEDRATEAFF.

The chain has TRBV7-2 and TRBJ2-2; D is possibly TRBD2 (6 bases). CDR3 length: 16 residues. V was clipped by 4 bases and J by 7 bases, with 19 bases between them. CDR1 and CDR2 (germline): SGHTA, FQGNSA. The CDR3 coding sequence is TGTGCCAGCAGCTCGCAGGGAGGATCTCCGGGCGGGGAGCTGTTTTTT. Translated, it gives CASSSQGGSPGGELFF.

V gene TRBV6-6 combines with J gene TRBJ1-1; TRBD1 matches 8 bases. Losses at the gene ends were 0 bases for V and 6 bases for J; bases not matched to a gene: 9. CDR3 length equals 16 residues. CDR1 and CDR2 from the germline V gene are MNHNY and SVGAGI (reference sequence). CDR3: CASSYSPRQGTPEAFF. DNA for the CDR3: TGTGCCAGCAGTTACTCACCCCGACAGGGGACCCCTGAAGCTTTCTTT.

This chain links TRBV5-1 with TRBJ1-1; 7 bases are a match to TRBD1. Germline CDR1 reads SGHRS; CDR2 reads YFSETQ. CDR3 length: 13 amino acids. The V gene end was trimmed by 3 bases and the J gene end by 5 bases; junction bases not matched to a gene: 4. The DNA of the CDR3 is TGCGCCAGCAGCTCGACAGGGAAGACTGAAGCTTTCTTT. It translates to CASSSTGKTEAFF.

This chain connects TRBV5-5 to TRBJ2-1; possibly TRBD1 for D (7 bases). Germline V gene data show CDR1 as SGHKS and CDR2 as YYEKEE (reference sequence). Trimming stripped 4 bases from V and 2 bases from J, with 19 bases between. The CDR3 covers 17 residues. The CDR3: CASSPQVRGVTYNEQFF. CDR3 nucleotides: TGTGCCAGCAGCCCACAGGTCAGGGGGGTTACCTACAATGAGCAGTTCTTC.

This chain joins TRBV6-5 and TRBJ1-1, with TRBD1 identical over 10 bases. Germline V CDR1 and CDR2: MNHEY, SVGAGI. V was pared by 6 bases and J by 7 bases, with 8 bases of the junction left unmatched. CDR3 length equals 14 residues. The CDR3 loop reads CASRAGTGAHEAFF. Here the CDR3 DNA reads TGTGCCAGCAGAGCCGGGACAGGGGCGCATGAAGCTTTCTTT.

The chain combines TRBV6-5 with TRBJ1-1, with 8 bases lining up with TRBD1. CDR1 and CDR2 from the germline V gene are MNHEY and SVGAGI. Trimming at V came to 6 bases and at J to 11 bases, leaving 14 bases not matched to a gene. The CDR3 has 14 amino acids. For the CDR3, the DNA is TGTGCCAGCAGGCAGACAGGGGAAACTCAAATGGCTTTCTTT. It is translated as CASRQTGETQMAFF.

CDR3 nucleotides: TGTGCCAGCTCACCCTCCCAACAGGGCCAGCCCCAGCATTTT. It translates to CASSPSQQGQPQHF. The chain has TRBV18 and TRBJ1-5; possible D gene TRBD1, 6 bases. The V and J ends lost 3 bases and 7 bases respectively, with 13 bases between them. Germline CDR1 KGHSH, CDR2 LQKENI. The CDR3 is 14 amino acids.

This chain links TRBV28 with TRBJ2-5; TRBD1 aligns across 9 bases. J lost 5 bases, V lost 4 bases, and 14 bases had no gene match. The CDR3 consists of 17 residues. Per germline, CDR1 MDHEN and CDR2 SYDVKM. CDR3 residues: CASSSPGQGPLGETQYF. The CDR3 DNA follows: TGTGCCAGCAGTTCCCCGGGACAGGGCCCACTCGGGGAGACCCAGTACTTC.